The 21 T cell receptor beta chains in this list originate from one sample, sequenced in a study of cytomegalovirus exposure and HLA in healthy donors. Using immunoSEQ multiplex PCR, the repertoire was profiled, and TCRdb retains in-frame clones only, with some absent. The data contain over 200,000 clones, around 87% of them singletons. The source material was PBMCs. Receptors were obtained from a woman aged 18 to 35 in good health and CMV-seropositive.

The chain recombines TRBV27 with TRBJ2-1; 7 bases align to TRBD2. The CDR3 spans 18 residues. Germline V CDR1 and CDR2: MNHEY, SMNVEV (reference sequence). V trimming: 2 bases; J trimming: 3 bases; junction bases outside the gene matches: 13. CDR3 nucleotide sequence: TGTGCCAGCAGTTTAAATCCCCCCCTAGCGGACCACTACAATGAGCAGTTCTTC. It is translated as CASSLNPPLADHYNEQFF.

The chain employs TRBV27 and TRBJ1-5; 9 bases agree with TRBD1. This CDR3 spans 15 amino acids. Trimming removed 4 bases from V and 2 bases from J; junction bases left unmatched: 3. Germline loops: CDR1 MNHEY, CDR2 SMNVEV (reference sequence). The CDR3 protein is CASSSDRGGNQPQHF. Here the CDR3 DNA reads TGTGCCAGCAGTTCGGACAGGGGAGGCAATCAGCCCCAGCATTTT.

In this sample, this clone turned up once. V gene TRBV4-1 combines with J gene TRBJ2-7, with TRBD2 matching 10 bases. The CDR3 spans 16 residues. Germline CDR1 reads MGHRA; CDR2 reads YSYEKL. V lost 3 bases to trimming and J lost 1 base; unmatched junction nucleotides: 6. The CDR3 reads CASSHLAGVVSYEQYF. The CDR3 region has the DNA TGCGCCAGCAGCCACCTAGCGGGAGTTGTTTCCTACGAGCAGTACTTC.

The CDR3 here is CASSSGGSSYEQYF. CDR3 DNA: TGTGCCAGCAGTTCGGGGGGGAGCTCCTACGAGCAGTACTTC. The V call is TRBV7-6, the J call TRBJ2-7; 8 bases match TRBD2. V lost 6 bases, J lost 0 bases, and 4 bases stayed unmatched. The CDR3 length is 14 residues. The V gene's germline CDR1 is SGHVS and CDR2 FNYEAQ.

V usage is TRBV4-1 and J usage is TRBJ1-1, with a weak D call TRBD1 (5 bases). The CDR3 has 15 residues. CDR1 and CDR2 (germline): MGHRA, YSYEKL. V shed 4 bases and J shed 5 bases, with 17 bases lying between them. DNA of the CDR3: TGCGCCAGCAGCCGACCCCAGGGTCGGAGAACTGAAGCTTTCTTT. It yields the protein CASSRPQGRRTEAFF.

The gene calls are TRBV19 and TRBJ2-7, with no clear D. V lost 6 bases and J lost 3, with 12 bases in between. CDR1 is LNHDA and CDR2 is SQIVND in the germline V gene (reference sequence). CDR3 length: 13 residues. The CDR3 spells CASSLDIFYEQYF. For the CDR3, the DNA is TGTGCCAGTAGCTTAGACATATTCTACGAGCAGTACTTC.

The chain has TRBV28 and TRBJ2-3, with D unclear. CDR3 size: 12 residues. Trimming removed 2 bases from V and 6 bases from J, with 6 bases in between. From germline, CDR1 is MDHEN and CDR2 SYDVKM. The CDR3 sequence is CASSLVRDTQYF. The CDR3 DNA is TGTGCCAGCAGTTTAGTTCGGGATACGCAGTATTTT.

The V call is TRBV28, the J call TRBJ2-7; 11 bases align to TRBD2. Germline V lookup: CDR1 MDHEN, CDR2 SYDVKM. The CDR3 loop spans 19 amino acids. V lost 4 bases and J lost 4; bases outside the gene matches: 18. The CDR3 DNA is TGTGCCAGCAGTTACCGGGGGACTAGCGGACAATCCCATAGGTACGAGCAGTACTTC. As protein: CASSYRGTSGQSHRYEQYF.

The chain joins TRBV2 to TRBJ2-3, with 8 bases aligning to TRBD2. The ends lost 2 bases at V and 0 bases at J; junction bases unmatched: 4. The CDR3 runs to 16 residues. Germline V gene data show CDR1 as SNHLY and CDR2 as FYNNEI. Here the CDR3 reads CASSEWGGRSTDTQYF. The CDR3 coding sequence is TGTGCCAGCAGTGAATGGGGCGGGAGGAGCACAGATACGCAGTATTTT.

V and J are TRBV27 and TRBJ2-2, with a tentative D call TRBD2 (5 bases). This CDR3 contains 15 residues. The V end was cut by 5 bases, the J end by 4 bases, with 14 bases between. CDR1 and CDR2 from the germline V gene are MNHEY and SMNVEV (reference sequence). CDR3 DNA: TGTGCCAGCAGTCCCCGGAGAGGGAGCACCGGGGAGCTGTTTTTT. Its protein is CASSPRRGSTGELFF.

The genes are TRBV6-1 and TRBJ2-1; 10 bases align to TRBD2. The CDR3 loop spans 16 amino acids. Germline V gives CDR1 MNHNS, CDR2 SASEGT. V was clipped by 2 bases and J by 0 bases; unmatched bases: 1. The CDR3 sequence: CASSEIAGGSYNEQFF. In DNA, the CDR3 is TGTGCCAGCAGTGAAATAGCGGGAGGCTCCTACAATGAGCAGTTCTTC.

The V and J genes are TRBV29-1 and TRBJ2-5, with D possibly matching TRBD1 (5 bases). Germline V gives CDR1 SQVTM, CDR2 ANQGSEA. CDR3 length: 13 residues. Trimming cost V 4 bases and J 5 bases, with 14 bases left between them. For the CDR3, the DNA is TGCAGCGTTGGTCAGGGTGCGTCGGAGACCCAGTACTTC. It codes for CSVGQGASETQYF.

V is TRBV6-6 and J is TRBJ2-3; 8 bases align to TRBD2. There are 16 residues in the CDR3. CDR1 and CDR2 from the germline V gene are MNHNY and SVGAGI (reference sequence). The J segment lost 7 bases and the V segment lost 0 bases, leaving 9 bases of the junction unmatched. CDR3 sequence: CASSYSHGRGTHTQYF. The CDR3 nucleotides are TGTGCCAGCAGTTACTCGCACGGGAGGGGGACTCATACGCAGTATTTT.

This rearrangement joins TRBV5-1 to TRBJ2-3, with 15 nucleotides matching TRBD2. Looked up from germline, CDR1 is SGHRS and CDR2 is YFSETQ. V shed 4 bases and J 2 bases; nucleotides not matched to a gene: 11. The CDR3 extends over 19 amino acids. In nucleotides, the CDR3 is TGCGCCAGCAGCCCGGGACTAGCGGGAGGCACGTTCATCACAGATACGCAGTATTTT. Residues: CASSPGLAGGTFITDTQYF.

The chain combines TRBV28 with TRBJ2-7; the match to TRBD1 covers 9 bases. Germline V gives CDR1 MDHEN, CDR2 SYDVKM. J lost 3 bases, V lost 5 bases, and 5 bases had no gene match. The CDR3 covers 14 residues. The CDR3: CASSGGTGFYEQYF. As DNA, the CDR3 is TGTGCCAGCAGTGGGGGGACAGGGTTCTACGAGCAGTACTTC.

This chain links TRBV10-3 with TRBJ2-7, with TRBD2 matching over 9 bases. Trimming removed 0 bases from V and 0 bases from J; junction bases left unmatched: 3. The CDR3 consists of 16 residues. The V gene's germline CDR1 is ENHRY and CDR2 SYGVKD. The CDR3 loop reads CAISESAGGSSYEQYF. The CDR3 DNA sequence: TGTGCCATCAGTGAGTCGGCGGGAGGGAGCTCCTACGAGCAGTACTTC.

This clone showed up just once. This sequence joins TRBV2 and TRBJ2-5; possibly TRBD1 for D (8 bases). Trimming cost V 4 bases and J 5 bases, with 26 bases left between them. This CDR3 comprises 18 residues. Germline lookup yields CDR1 SNHLY and CDR2 FYNNEI. CDR3 residues: CASSGPQGGLGRGETQYF. DNA of the CDR3: TGTGCCAGCAGTGGCCCACAGGGGGGGCTCGGGCGGGGGGAGACCCAGTACTTC.

The V gene is TRBV4-1, the J gene TRBJ2-5, with 10 bases matching TRBD2. The germline V gene encodes CDR1 MGHRA and CDR2 YSYEKL. The CDR3 contains 19 residues. V gave up 4 bases and J gave up 6 bases; unmatched junction bases: 20. The CDR3 is CASSRKSLTEGTSEKTQYF. The DNA of the CDR3 is TGCGCCAGCAGCCGCAAATCATTAACCGAAGGGACTAGCGAAAAGACCCAGTACTTC.

The V and J genes are TRBV4-2 and TRBJ2-7; TRBD1 matches at 10 bases. The germline V gene has CDR1 LGHNA and CDR2 YNFKEQ. The CDR3 has 16 amino acids. V shed 2 bases, J shed 5 bases, and the junction held 9 bases outside the gene matches. The CDR3 region is CASSQSWSGTGDEQYF. CDR3 nucleotides: TGTGCCAGCAGCCAATCCTGGTCTGGGACAGGGGACGAGCAGTACTTC.

V gene TRBV7-9 combines with J gene TRBJ1-1, with D perhaps TRBD1 (5 bases). This CDR3 has 14 amino acids. V was shortened by 4 bases and J by 4 bases, with 13 bases between the two germline ends. Per the germline V gene, CDR1 is SEHNR and CDR2 is FQNEAQ (reference sequence). Here the CDR3 reads CASSSKGQGTEAFF. The CDR3 coding sequence is TGTGCCAGCAGCTCTAAGGGGCAGGGCACTGAAGCTTTCTTT.

The chain employs TRBV18 and TRBJ2-7; 9 bases map to TRBD1. The CDR3 loop spans 15 amino acids. Germline V gene data show CDR1 as KGHSH and CDR2 as LQKENI. After removal of 2 bases from V and 5 bases from J, the junction contained 7 bases not matched to a gene. CDR3 in DNA: TGTGCCAGCTCACCATTCGCCGGACAGGGGAACGAGCAGTACTTC. Translated, it gives CASSPFAGQGNEQYF.